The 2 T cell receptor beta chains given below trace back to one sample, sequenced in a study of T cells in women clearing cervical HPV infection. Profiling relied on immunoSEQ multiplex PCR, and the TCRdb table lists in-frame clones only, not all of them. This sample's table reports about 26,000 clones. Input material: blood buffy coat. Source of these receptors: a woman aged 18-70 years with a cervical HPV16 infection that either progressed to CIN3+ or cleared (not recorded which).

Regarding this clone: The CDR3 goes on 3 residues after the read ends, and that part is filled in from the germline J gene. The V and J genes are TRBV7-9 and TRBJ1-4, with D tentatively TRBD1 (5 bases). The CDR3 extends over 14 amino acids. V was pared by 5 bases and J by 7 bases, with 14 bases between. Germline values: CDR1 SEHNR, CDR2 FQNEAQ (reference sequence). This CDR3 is CASSDAGSSEKLFF. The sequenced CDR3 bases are TGTGCCAGCAGCGACGCAGGGTCGAGTGAAAAA.

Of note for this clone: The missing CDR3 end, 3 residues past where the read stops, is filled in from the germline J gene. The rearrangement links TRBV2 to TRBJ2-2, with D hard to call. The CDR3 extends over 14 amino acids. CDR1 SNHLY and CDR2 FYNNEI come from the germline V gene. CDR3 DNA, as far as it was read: TGTGCCAGCAGTGATCCGTCAACTAATGAAAAG. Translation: CASSDPSTNEK. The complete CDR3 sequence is CASSDPSTNEKLFF.